This T cell receptor (beta chain) was profiled in a study of blood T cell repertoires in COVID-19. Sequencing used immunoSEQ multiplex PCR; TCRdb keeps in-frame clones, though not all of them. The sample has fewer than 300,000 clones; roughly 87% are singletons. Germline V gives CDR1 SGHVS, CDR2 FNYEAQ. V lost 3 bases and J lost 0, with 12 bases in between. This CDR3 comprises 17 residues. The J gene is TRBJ2-6, the V gene TRBV7-6; D is unclear. This TCR derives from a human donor in a cohort sampled during active COVID-19. Sequencing input: peripheral blood. The chain's CDR3 is CASSLLSRVSGANVLTF. CDR3 coding DNA: TGTGCCAGCAGCTTGCTCTCCCGGGTCTCTGGGGCCAACGTCCTGACTTTC. Supplemented by reference TRBV7-6 and TRBJ2-6, the full variable domain reads GAGVSQSPRYKVTKRGQDVALRCDPISGHVSLYWYRQALGQGPEFLTYFNYEAQQDKSGLPNDRFSAERPEGSISTLTIQRTEQRDSAMYRCASSLLSRVSGANVLTFGAGSRLTVL.